This TCR beta chain was sequenced for a study of cytomegalovirus exposure and HLA in healthy donors. Study summary: As an earlier analysis found, around 190 million T cells yielded about 120 million unique TCR beta sequences.

General study findings and limits: Across all donors, roughly uniform sequencing depth was an assumption of the presence/absence analyses. In vitro confirmation showed three CMV-associated chains to be CMV antigen specific. The productive fraction for most TCR beta V segments was about 90% or about 30% in an earlier analysis.

This clone was observed at least ten times. Its antigen remains unidentified. Trimming took 5 bases from V and 1 from J, leaving 8 bases between them. CDR1 and CDR2 from the germline V gene are MGHRA and YSYEKL. This CDR3 is 13 amino acids long. PCR primers comprised 60 Vbeta and 13 Jbeta primers. Clones were sequenced by immunoSEQ multiplex PCR, and TCRdb holds only the in-frame ones, with some missing. This sample yields approximately 130,000 clones, of which 84% are seen a single time; approximately 2.4% belongs to the top ten. The sequence came from a man aged 50-60 years in good health and CMV-seronegative. The V call is TRBV4-1, the J call TRBJ1-1; possible D gene TRBD1, 5 bases. The specimen sequenced was PBMCs. DNA of the CDR3: TGCGCCAGCAGCACACAGGAGAACACTGAAGCTTTCTTT. Its translation is CASSTQENTEAFF.